The clone carrying this T cell receptor beta chain was observed at least ten times. Its target is unknown. For every donor, a draw yielded roughly 9.3 milliliters of peripheral blood. With a J-beta primer mix and a sample-barcoded 5' primer, a second PCR ran about 7 to 12 cycles. TCRdb reanalysed the 5' RACE reads using MiXCR and keeps one entry per CDR3 protein. The repertoire holds under 1 million distinct CDR3 sequences, with approximately 44% as singletons. The sample belongs to a study of blood T cells in healthy people across ages. Study-level background: Template switching recovered approximately one barcoded beta molecule for every two T cells.

Broader study findings: More naive CD4+ cells and higher diversity marked long-lived donors relative to aged donors. Among T cells, TCR beta diversity per million cells dropped roughly linearly as age rose.

The CDR3 has 16 amino acids. Germline V gives CDR1 LNHNV, CDR2 YYDKDF (reference sequence). V lost 3 bases to trimming and J lost 3 bases; unmatched junction nucleotides: 8. The source material was blood. The clonotype was recovered from a man aged 55-75 years in good health. The V call is TRBV15, the J call TRBJ2-7, with 10 bases fitting TRBD2. For the CDR3, the DNA is TGTGCCACCAGCAGTCCCGGGACTAGCGACTTCTACGAGCAGTACTTC. Protein sequence: CATSSPGTSDFYEQYF.